Following are 23 T cell receptor beta chains from one sample sequenced in a study of cytomegalovirus exposure and HLA in healthy donors (dated by TCRdb to about 2017). To prepare the library, the immunoSEQ multiplex PCR assay was applied. The multiplex PCR relied on a mix of 60 forward primers for TCR Vbeta segments and 13 reverse primers for TCR Jbeta segments. The clones in this table, taken by TCRdb from immuneACCESS, are in-frame only. Not every clone is retained; where verified, under half of the shortfall comes from an unresolved V gene, and the cause of the rest is unknown. The sample table records 150,000 to 250,000 clones; roughly 78% of these occur just once. Around 1.4% of the sample belongs to the ten largest clones. Sample: PBMCs. These receptor sequences come from a girl between 5 and 17 years old in good health and CMV-seropositive.

This clone was counted between two and nine times. The rearrangement links TRBV14 to TRBJ2-1; D perhaps matches TRBD1 (5 bases). The ends were cut back, 0 bases at V and 3 bases at J, with 9 bases in the middle. The germline V gene encodes CDR1 SGHDN and CDR2 FVKESK. The CDR3 has 15 residues. The CDR3 sequence is CASSQETGDYNEQFF. The CDR3 DNA is TGTGCCAGCAGCCAAGAAACAGGCGACTACAATGAGCAGTTCTTC. Combining the CDR3 with reference TRBV14 and TRBJ2-1 gives the whole variable domain EAGVTQFPSHSVIEKGQTVTLRCDPISGHDNLYWYRRVMGKEIKFLLHFVKESKQDESGMPNNRFLAERTGGTYSTLKVQPAELEDSGVYFCASSQETGDYNEQFFGPGTRLTVL.

CDR3 sequence reads: CASKGGTTGELFF. Written as DNA, the CDR3 is TGTGCCAGCAAGGGGGGGACCACCGGGGAGCTGTTTTTT. V gene TRBV5-4 combines with J gene TRBJ2-2, with TRBD2 as a possible D gene (7 bases). The ends were cut back, 6 bases at V and 4 bases at J, with 10 bases in the middle. Germline V gene sequence: CDR1 SGHNT, CDR2 YYREEE (reference sequence). The CDR3 is 13 amino acids.

This clone appeared a single time. The chain joins TRBV14 to TRBJ1-6, with no clear D. CDR3 length: 13 amino acids. Germline-derived CDR1 and CDR2 are SGHDN and FVKESK. Trimming stripped 1 base from V and 9 bases from J, with 7 bases between. The CDR3 region has the DNA TGTGCCAGCAGCCAAGGTTCGCGTTCACCCCTCCACTTT. Amino acids: CASSQGSRSPLHF.

V usage is TRBV5-3 and J usage is TRBJ1-4; TRBD1 aligns across 12 bases. TRBV5-3 carries the ORF label, with uncertain function. Trimming at V came to 5 bases and at J to 13 bases, leaving 9 bases not matched to a gene. The CDR3 runs 14 residues. The CDR3 protein is CARSCGTGGELLFF. DNA of the CDR3: TGTGCCAGAAGTTGTGGGACAGGGGGCGAGTTACTGTTTTTT.

The V call is TRBV18, the J call TRBJ2-7, with 13 positions matching TRBD2. The CDR3 runs 17 residues. The junction had 9 bases not matched to a gene; V was cut back by 3 bases and J by 4 bases. From germline, CDR1 is KGHSH and CDR2 LQKENI. In DNA form, the CDR3 reads TGTGCCAGCTCACCTAGCACTAGCGGGGGGGCTCCATACGAGCAGTACTTC. Amino acids: CASSPSTSGGAPYEQYF.

This clone was seen a single time. This chain joins TRBV6-1 and TRBJ2-2, with D tentatively TRBD2 (5 bases). The CDR3 spans 13 residues. Trimming removed 7 bases from V and 6 bases from J, with 12 bases in between. Germline V gene lookup returns CDR1 MNHNS and CDR2 SASEGT. This CDR3 reads CASTQWRAGELFF. The CDR3 nucleotides read TGTGCCAGCACCCAATGGCGGGCCGGGGAGCTGTTTTTT.

This clone was observed a handful of times. The V gene is TRBV7-2, the J gene TRBJ2-7; D is unresolved. Between the trimmed V and J ends, which lost 6 bases and 6 bases, there was a span of 18 bases. The CDR3 consists of 14 residues. CDR1 and CDR2 from the germline V gene are SGHTA and FQGNSA. CDR3: CASSSDWNAAEQYF. The DNA for the CDR3 is TGTGCCAGCAGTTCTGACTGGAACGCAGCCGAGCAGTACTTC.

A few counts support this clone. The J gene is TRBJ2-1, the V gene TRBV27, with D perhaps matching TRBD2 (6 bases). The V and J ends lost 3 bases and 0 bases respectively, with 12 bases between them. Germline assignment: CDR1 MNHEY and CDR2 SMNVEV (reference sequence). This CDR3 has 16 residues. The CDR3 nucleotides read TGTGCCAGCAGTTTGCAAGGAGGGGCCTCCTACAATGAGCAGTTCTTC. Protein: CASSLQGGASYNEQFF.

J is TRBJ1-2 and V is TRBV29-1; D gene uncertain. The ends were cut back, 4 bases at V and 2 bases at J, with 8 bases in the middle. CDR3 length: 12 residues. Germline values: CDR1 SQVTM, CDR2 ANQGSEA. The CDR3 protein is CSVARENYGYTF. CDR3 nucleotide sequence: TGCAGCGTTGCACGGGAGAACTATGGCTACACCTTC.

This chain joins TRBV10-3 and TRBJ2-7, with D possibly being TRBD2 (5 bases). Germline V gene data show CDR1 as ENHRY and CDR2 as SYGVKD. Trimming removed 1 base from V and 3 bases from J, with 7 bases in between. The CDR3 loop spans 13 amino acids. For the CDR3, the DNA is TGTGCCATCAGTGAGTTGGCGGGCTACGAGCAGTACTTC. Translation: CAISELAGYEQYF.

V usage is TRBV15 and J usage is TRBJ2-5; 13 bases align to TRBD2. CDR3 size: 17 residues. Germline loops: CDR1 LNHNV, CDR2 YYDKDF (reference sequence). With V trimmed by 2 bases and J by 5 bases, 8 bases remained unmatched. The DNA of the CDR3 is TGTGCCACCAGCAGAAGGAGACTAGCGGGGGGCGGTGAGACCCAGTACTTC. Amino acid sequence: CATSRRRLAGGGETQYF. The complete variable domain, with remaining parts taken from reference TRBV15 and TRBJ2-5, reads DAMVIQNPRYQVTQFGKPVTLSCSQTLNHNVMYWYQQKSSQAPKLLFHYYDKDFNNEADTPDNFQSRRPNTSFCFLDIRSPGLGDTAMYLCATSRRRLAGGGETQYFGPGTRLLVL.

The CDR3 DNA reads TGTGCCAGCAGTTCCTACCGAGCGGGGGGGAATGCAGATACGCAGTATTTT. Translated, it gives CASSSYRAGGNADTQYF. This sequence joins TRBV2 and TRBJ2-3; TRBD2 agrees at 10 bases. Germline V lookup: CDR1 SNHLY, CDR2 FYNNEI. V shed 5 bases and J 4 bases; nucleotides not matched to a gene: 12. The CDR3 covers 17 residues.

The genes are TRBV4-3 and TRBJ2-1, with 8 bases lining up with TRBD2. Germline V gene sequence: CDR1 LGHNA, CDR2 YSLEER. The CDR3 extends over 14 amino acids. The V and J ends lost 0 bases and 9 bases, in that order; junction bases with no gene match: 4. CDR3 bases: TGCGCCAGCAGCCAAGACGGGACTAGGGGTGAGCAGTTCTTC. Translation gives CASSQDGTRGEQFF.

The rearrangement uses TRBV5-1 and TRBJ2-7; 8 nucleotides line up with TRBD1. J gave up 7 bases and V 3 bases, and 6 bases lay outside the gene matches. The CDR3 has 13 amino acids. Per the germline V gene, CDR1 is SGHRS and CDR2 is YFSETQ. This chain's CDR3 is CASSYDRGWEQYF. For the CDR3, the DNA is TGCGCCAGCAGCTACGACAGGGGTTGGGAGCAGTACTTC.

This chain connects TRBV27 to TRBJ1-2; 8 nucleotides line up with TRBD1. CDR3 length: 15 residues. V was pared by 1 base and J by 8 bases, with 9 bases of the junction left unmatched. Germline V gives CDR1 MNHEY, CDR2 SMNVEV (reference sequence). In nucleotides, the CDR3 is TGTGCCAGCAGTTTATACCCGGACAGGGTCATAGGCTACACCTTC. Amino acids: CASSLYPDRVIGYTF.

This clone occurred once. The genes are TRBV6-5 and TRBJ2-7; 7 bases match TRBD1. The V gene end was trimmed by 10 bases and the J gene end by 2 bases; junction bases not matched to a gene: 11. The V gene's germline CDR1 is MNHEY and CDR2 SVGAGI. This CDR3 is built from 14 residues. This chain's CDR3 is CANCTGQPTYEQYF. CDR3 sequence (DNA): TGTGCCAACTGCACGGGACAGCCTACCTACGAGCAGTACTTC.

This clone came up once. The rearrangement joins TRBV7-2 to TRBJ1-3; D possibly corresponds to TRBD1 (6 bases). V lost 3 bases to trimming and J lost 4 bases, with 13 bases between them. CDR1 is SGHTA and CDR2 is FQGNSA in the germline V gene. The CDR3 contains 15 residues. The CDR3 reads CASSFDRTSGNTIYF. CDR3 coding DNA: TGTGCCAGCAGCTTCGACAGGACATCAGGAAACACCATATATTTT.

The chain links TRBV25-1 to TRBJ2-1, with 8 bases aligning to TRBD2. CDR3 length: 18 residues. The J segment lost 1 base and the V segment lost 0 bases, leaving 8 bases of the junction unmatched. Germline V gives CDR1 MGHDK, CDR2 SYGVNS. CDR3 coding DNA: TGTGCCAGCAGTGAATACCCAGGGGCTAGCGGGTCCTACAATGAGCAGTTCTTC. It yields the protein CASSEYPGASGSYNEQFF.

The J gene is TRBJ2-7, the V gene TRBV27, with a weak D call TRBD1 (6 bases). Germline loops: CDR1 MNHEY, CDR2 SMNVEV (reference sequence). V shed 5 bases and J shed 1 base, with 15 bases lying between them. The CDR3 extends over 15 amino acids. The CDR3, as DNA: TGTGCCAGCAGTCTACAAACGCAGGGGTCCTACGAGCAGTACTTC. Its protein product is CASSLQTQGSYEQYF.

This clone has more than one count but fewer than ten. V usage is TRBV7-8 and J usage is TRBJ2-1, with 12 bases aligning to TRBD2. The CDR3 is 16 amino acids. Germline V gene data show CDR1 as SGHVS and CDR2 as FQNEAQ. The trim removed 1 base at V and 9 bases at J, leaving 7 bases unmatched. The CDR3 is CASSLELAGGAGEQFF. The CDR3 bases are TGTGCCAGCAGCTTAGAACTAGCGGGGGGAGCGGGTGAGCAGTTCTTC.

The chain joins TRBV5-8 to TRBJ2-5; the match to TRBD2 covers 16 bases. The germline V gene has CDR1 SGHTS and CDR2 YDEGEE. J was trimmed by 5 bases and V by 3 bases; bases with no gene match: 10. The length of the CDR3 is 18 residues. CDR3 amino acids: CASSSGTSGGAVIETQYF. CDR3 nucleotides: TGTGCCAGCAGCTCTGGGACTAGCGGGGGGGCCGTGATCGAGACCCAGTACTTC. Supplemented by reference TRBV5-8 and TRBJ2-5, the full variable domain reads EAGVTQSPTHLIKTRGQQATLRCSPISGHTSVYWYQQALGLGLQFLLWYDEGEERNRGNFPPRFSGRQFPNYSSELNVNALELEDSALYLCASSSGTSGGAVIETQYFGPGTRLLVL.

This chain joins TRBV4-3 and TRBJ2-7; possibly TRBD1 for D (5 bases). The V and J ends lost 2 bases and 6 bases respectively, with 17 bases between them. Looked up from germline, CDR1 is LGHNA and CDR2 is YSLEER. This CDR3 has 15 amino acids. CDR3 loop: CASSQFQGYVGEQYF. CDR3 coding DNA: TGCGCCAGCAGCCAATTCCAGGGATATGTCGGCGAGCAGTACTTC.

This sequence joins TRBV30 and TRBJ1-2; weak D call: TRBD1 (6 bases). The CDR3 loop spans 13 amino acids. Germline assignment: CDR1 GTSNPN and CDR2 SVGIG (reference sequence). V was pared by 4 bases and J by 4 bases, with 13 bases between. CDR3 sequence (DNA): TGTGCCTGGAATCAAGGGACAAGCTATGGCTACACCTTC. It specifies CAWNQGTSYGYTF.